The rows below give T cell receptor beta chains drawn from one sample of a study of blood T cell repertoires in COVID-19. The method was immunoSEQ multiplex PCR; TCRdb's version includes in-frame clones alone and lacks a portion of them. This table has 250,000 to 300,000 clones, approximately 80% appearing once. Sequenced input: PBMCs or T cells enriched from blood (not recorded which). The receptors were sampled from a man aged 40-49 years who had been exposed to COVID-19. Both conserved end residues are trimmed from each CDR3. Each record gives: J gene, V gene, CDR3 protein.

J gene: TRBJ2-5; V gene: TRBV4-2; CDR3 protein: ASSPGGASGETQY
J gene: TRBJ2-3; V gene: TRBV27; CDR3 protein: ASSFVSSFTDTQY
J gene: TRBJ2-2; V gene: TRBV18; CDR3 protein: ASSPMAGSSGELF
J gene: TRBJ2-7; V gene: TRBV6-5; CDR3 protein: ASSWTGGETYEQY
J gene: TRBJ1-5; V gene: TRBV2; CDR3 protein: ASSEESNQPQH
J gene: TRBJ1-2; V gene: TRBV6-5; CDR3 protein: ASRPSTGPYGYT
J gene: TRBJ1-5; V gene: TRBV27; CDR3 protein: ASSLGGFDQPQH
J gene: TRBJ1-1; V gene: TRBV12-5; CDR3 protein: ASAQEQGASHSAF
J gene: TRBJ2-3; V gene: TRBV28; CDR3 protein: ASSLWFLQARTDTQY
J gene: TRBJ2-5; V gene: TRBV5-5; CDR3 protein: ASSLELAGGYQETQY
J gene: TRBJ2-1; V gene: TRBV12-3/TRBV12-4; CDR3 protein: ASRGTDNNEQF
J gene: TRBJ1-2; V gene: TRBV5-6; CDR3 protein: ASSSKLHGAYGYT
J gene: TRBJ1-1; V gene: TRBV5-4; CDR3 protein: ASSLGGTTEAF
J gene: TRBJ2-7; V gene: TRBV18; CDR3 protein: ASSEPGLDYEQY
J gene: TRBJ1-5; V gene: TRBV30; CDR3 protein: AWRGDTHSNQPQH
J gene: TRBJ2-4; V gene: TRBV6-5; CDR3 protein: ASSLTFTSVIQY
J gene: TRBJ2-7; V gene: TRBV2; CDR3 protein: ASSEARGRGKAQY
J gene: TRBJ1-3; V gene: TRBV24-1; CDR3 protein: ATSADSGNTIY
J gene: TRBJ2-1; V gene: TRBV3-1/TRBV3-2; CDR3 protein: ASSQDPQGAGNEQF
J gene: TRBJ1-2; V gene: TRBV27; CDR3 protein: ASRSPGQGASGYT
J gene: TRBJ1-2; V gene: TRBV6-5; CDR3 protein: ASSRRQGESRGYT
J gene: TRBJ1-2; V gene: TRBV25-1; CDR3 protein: ASRDSLSYGYT
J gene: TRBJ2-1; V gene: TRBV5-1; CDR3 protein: ASNYQGVRTSGSNEQF
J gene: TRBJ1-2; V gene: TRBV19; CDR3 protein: ASSILTTRRGYT
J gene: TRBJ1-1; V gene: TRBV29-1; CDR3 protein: SAKRDGLNTEAF
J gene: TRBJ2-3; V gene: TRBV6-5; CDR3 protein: ASSPLTSYSDTQY
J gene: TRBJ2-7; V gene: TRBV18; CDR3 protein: ASSPRAEGGT
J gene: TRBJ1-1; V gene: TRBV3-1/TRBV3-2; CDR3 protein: ASSGGTEAF
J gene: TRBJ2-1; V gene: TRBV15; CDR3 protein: ATSRDRGPPGLAGENEQF
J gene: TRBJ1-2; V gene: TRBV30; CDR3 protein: AWSVSLGYT
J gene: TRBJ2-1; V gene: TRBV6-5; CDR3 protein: ASTLRGSYNEQF
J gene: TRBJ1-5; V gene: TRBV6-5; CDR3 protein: ASDVGHSNQPQH
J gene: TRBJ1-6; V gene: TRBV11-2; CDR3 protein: ASSLDLQVPPLH